Detailed here is one T cell receptor beta chain. The antigen remains unidentified. Trimming stripped 4 bases from V and 4 bases from J, with 10 bases between. This CDR3 has 13 amino acids. Per germline, CDR1 SGHRS and CDR2 YFSETQ. Specified treatment: over 15 received Ad26.COV2.S at low or high dose, single or two shots; several received placebo; per-sample allocation not given. Sampling happened 63 days after the first vaccine or placebo injection. The data were taken from a study of Ad26.COV2.S vaccination and SARS-CoV-2 variants. Study context: As a participant in COV1001, the donor was in the Ad26.COV2.S trial arm. Recipients of Ad26.COV2.S got it intramuscularly, once or twice 56 days apart. Findings and caveats of the study: Vaccine recipients surpassed placebo recipients in spike-specific TCR breadth. Analyses of TCR breadth and depth may have underestimated total T cell responses.

Only in-frame clones appear in the TCRdb table, and some are missing; sequencing was by immunoSEQ multiplex PCR. The sample carries roughly 240,000 clones, 88% recorded once. The rearrangement links TRBV5-1 to TRBJ2-3; D unclear. The material sequenced was peripheral blood, taken in a trial of Ad26.COV2.S vaccine versus placebo. The TCR sequence derives from a person between 18 and 59 years old who received the Ad26.COV2.S COVID-19 vaccine or a placebo. CDR3 nucleotide sequence: TGCGCCAGCAGCCGGACCGGATCAGATACGCAGTATTTT. It is translated as CASSRTGSDTQYF.